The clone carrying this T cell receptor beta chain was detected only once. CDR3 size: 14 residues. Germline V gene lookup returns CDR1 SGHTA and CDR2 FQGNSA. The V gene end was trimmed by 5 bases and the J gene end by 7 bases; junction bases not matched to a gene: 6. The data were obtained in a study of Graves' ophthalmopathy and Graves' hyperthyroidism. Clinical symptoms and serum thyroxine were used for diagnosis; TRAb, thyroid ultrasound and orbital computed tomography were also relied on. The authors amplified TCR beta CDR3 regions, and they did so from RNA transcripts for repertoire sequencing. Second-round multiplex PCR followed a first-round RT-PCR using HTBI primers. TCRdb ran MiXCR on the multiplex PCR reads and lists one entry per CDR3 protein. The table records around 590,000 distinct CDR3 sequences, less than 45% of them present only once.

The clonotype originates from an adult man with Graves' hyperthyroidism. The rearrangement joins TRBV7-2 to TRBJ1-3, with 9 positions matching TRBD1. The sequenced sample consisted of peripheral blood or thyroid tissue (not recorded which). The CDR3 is CASSPRTGVNTIYF. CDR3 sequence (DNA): TGTGCCAGCAGCCCGAGGACAGGGGTGAACACCATATATTTT.